A single TCR beta chain is shown here with its context. The antigen is undetermined. This sample stems from a study of B cell selection in AIRE deficiency. General study points: Of 3,500 to 4,000 shared Treg TCRbeta sequences, roughly 32% were healthy-donor-only and around 8.6% patient-only. Patient Tconv and Treg cells showed healthy-like TCRBV usage, CDR3 length, diversity. Roughly 31% of healthy-donor shared Treg TCRbeta sequences appeared in patient Tconv cells.

Per the authors' pipeline: Pooled Tregs gave 50,000 to 60,000 patient and 80,000 to 100,000 donor TCRbeta sequences. The table came from immunoSEQ multiplex PCR; TCRdb's copy has only in-frame clones and leaves some out. V and J calls and clone size are those listed in that table; D and trimming were worked out from the DNA. The repertoire consists of approximately 24,000 clones, with approximately 90% occurring once and the leading ten covering around 1.1%. From germline, CDR1 is SGHRS and CDR2 YFSETQ. Trimming took 4 bases from V and 5 from J; bases not matched to a gene: 5. The CDR3 has 14 amino acids. Regulatory T cells were sorted as CD4+CD25hiCD127low/negative.

Sequencing was performed on CD4+CD25+ Tregs sorted from PBMCs. The chain uses TRBV5-1 and TRBJ1-4; TRBD1 agrees at 7 bases. The clonotype comes from a human donor in good health. The CDR3 protein is CASSLTGPNEKLFF. CDR3 in DNA: TGCGCCAGCAGCCTGACAGGGCCGAATGAAAAACTGTTTTTT.